This is a list of T cell receptor beta chains from one sample in a study of shared clonotypes between healthy human individuals. TCRdb's copy holds only in-frame clones and misses some; the assay was immunoSEQ multiplex PCR. The repertoire has about 470,000 clones, 75% to 85% of them found once; the top ten carry around 14%. What was sequenced was PBMCs. The receptors here all came from a woman aged 40-49 years in good health. Some clones in this sample may be carry-over from other donors' samples. Both conserved end residues are part of each CDR3. The order of the fields is CDR3 protein, CDR3 DNA, clone size, V gene, J gene, D gene. The D gene is left open where the match is weak. The size field is filled for only some rows; it gives once, few, many or a size class.

CDR3 protein: CASSYGSPAYEQYF; CDR3 DNA: TGTGCCAGCAGTTACGGCTCGCCTGCCTACGAGCAGTACTTC; clone size: .; V gene: TRBV6-6; J gene: TRBJ2-7; D gene: .
CDR3 protein: CASSPMKDVTQYF; CDR3 DNA: TGTGCCAGCTCACCAATGAAGGACGTGACCCAGTACTTC; clone size: .; V gene: TRBV18; J gene: TRBJ2-5; D gene: .
CDR3 protein: CASSSPSRGSETQYF; CDR3 DNA: TGTGCCAGCAGTTCGCCCTCCCGGGGGTCGGAGACCCAGTACTTC; clone size: .; V gene: TRBV28; J gene: TRBJ2-5; D gene: .
CDR3 protein: CASNDGVKPQHF; CDR3 DNA: TGTGCCAGCAACGATGGAGTAAAGCCCCAGCATTTT; clone size: .; V gene: TRBV28; J gene: TRBJ1-5; D gene: .
CDR3 protein: CASSRHTRQSRANVLTF; CDR3 DNA: TGTGCCAGCAGCAGGCACACTCGACAAAGTCGGGCCAACGTCCTGACTTTC; clone size: .; V gene: TRBV11-3; J gene: TRBJ2-6; D gene: .
CDR3 protein: CASSRTTEETQYF; CDR3 DNA: TGTGCCAGCAGCCGGACTACCGAAGAGACCCAGTACTTC; clone size: once; V gene: TRBV5-4; J gene: TRBJ2-5; D gene: .
CDR3 protein: CASSLEQGRPNTGELFF; CDR3 DNA: TGTGCCAGCAGTTTGGAACAGGGCAGACCGAACACCGGGGAGCTGTTTTTT; clone size: .; V gene: TRBV28; J gene: TRBJ2-2; D gene: .
CDR3 protein: CATQGDGDYGYTF; CDR3 DNA: TGTGCCACTCAGGGGGATGGTGACTATGGCTACACCTTC; clone size: .; V gene: TRBV2; J gene: TRBJ1-2; D gene: TRBD1
CDR3 protein: CATSSNRARNEKLFF; CDR3 DNA: TGTGCCACCAGCAGCAACCGGGCCCGTAATGAAAAACTGTTTTTT; clone size: once; V gene: TRBV15; J gene: TRBJ1-4; D gene: .
CDR3 protein: CASSPRGRSNQPQHF; CDR3 DNA: TGTGCCAGCAGTCCCAGGGGTAGGAGCAATCAGCCCCAGCATTTT; clone size: .; V gene: TRBV28; J gene: TRBJ1-5; D gene: .
CDR3 protein: CASRRGAGGATQYF; CDR3 DNA: TGTGCCAGCAGAAGGGGGGCTGGGGGTGCGACCCAGTACTTC; clone size: .; V gene: TRBV28; J gene: TRBJ2-5; D gene: .